This T cell receptor (beta chain) was captured by sequencing in a study of shared clonotypes between healthy human individuals. Points from the study as a whole: Sequencing of the sorted subsets was shown by rarefaction to be incomplete despite large depth.

Terminally differentiated effector memory CD45RA+ cells were excluded from the naive CD8 cells, which were CD45RO-negative and positively selected for CCR7. Each donor was a Caucasian adult residing in Nashville, Tennessee. A note on this clone: Its specificity is not known.

V gave up 0 bases and J gave up 5 bases; unmatched junction bases: 12. The CDR3 covers 17 residues. CDR1 is LNHNV and CDR2 is YYDKDF in the germline V gene (reference sequence). On sorted subsets, replicate PCRs used about 180 ng DNA, or 31,000 or so T cell genomes. TCRdb's copy holds only in-frame clones and misses some; the assay was immunoSEQ multiplex PCR. The sample lists about 2 million clones; over 85% were seen once. The chain recombines TRBV15 with TRBJ2-7, with 8 bases lining up with TRBD1. The clonotype comes from a man in his late teens or twenties in good health. Sequencing was performed on naive CD8+ T cells sorted from blood. Here the CDR3 reads CATSRDQPGGEADEQYF. The CDR3 nucleotides are TGTGCCACCAGCAGAGACCAACCAGGGGGCGAAGCGGACGAGCAGTACTTC.